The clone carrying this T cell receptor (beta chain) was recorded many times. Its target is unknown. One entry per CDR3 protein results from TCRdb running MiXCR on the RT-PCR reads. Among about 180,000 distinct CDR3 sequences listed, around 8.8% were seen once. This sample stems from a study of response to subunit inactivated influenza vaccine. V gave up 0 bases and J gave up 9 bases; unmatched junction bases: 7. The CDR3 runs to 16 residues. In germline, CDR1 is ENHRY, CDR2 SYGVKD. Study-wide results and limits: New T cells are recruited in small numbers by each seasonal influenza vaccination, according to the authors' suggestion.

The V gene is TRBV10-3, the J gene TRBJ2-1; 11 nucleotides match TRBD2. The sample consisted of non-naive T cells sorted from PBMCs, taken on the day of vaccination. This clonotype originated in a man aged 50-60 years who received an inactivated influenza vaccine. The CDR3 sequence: CAISESGLAAAGEQFF. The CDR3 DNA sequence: TGTGCCATCAGTGAGTCGGGACTAGCGGCAGCGGGTGAGCAGTTCTTC.